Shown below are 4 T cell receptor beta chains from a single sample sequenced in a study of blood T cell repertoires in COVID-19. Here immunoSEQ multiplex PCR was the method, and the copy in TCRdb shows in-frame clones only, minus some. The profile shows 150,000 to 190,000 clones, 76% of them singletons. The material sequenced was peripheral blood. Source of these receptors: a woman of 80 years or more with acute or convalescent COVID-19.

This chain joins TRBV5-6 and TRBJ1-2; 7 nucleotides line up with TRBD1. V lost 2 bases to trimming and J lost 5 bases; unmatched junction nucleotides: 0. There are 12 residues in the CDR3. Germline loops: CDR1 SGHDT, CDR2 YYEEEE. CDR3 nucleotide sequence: TGTGCCAGCAGCTTACAGGGGTATGGCTACACCTTC. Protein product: CASSLQGYGYTF.

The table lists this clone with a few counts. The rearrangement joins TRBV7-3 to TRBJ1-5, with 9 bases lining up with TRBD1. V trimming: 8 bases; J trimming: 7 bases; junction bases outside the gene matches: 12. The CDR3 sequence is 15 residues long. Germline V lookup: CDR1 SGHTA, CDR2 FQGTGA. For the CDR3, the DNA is TGTGCCAGCGCTCTTGGGACAGGGCAGGGCCAGCCCCAGCATTTT. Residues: CASALGTGQGQPQHF. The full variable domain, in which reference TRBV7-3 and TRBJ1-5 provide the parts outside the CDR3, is GAGVSQTPSNKVTEKGKYVELRCDPISGHTALYWYRQSLGQGPEFLIYFQGTGAADDSGLPNDRFFAVRPEGSVSTLKIQRTERGDSAVYLCASALGTGQGQPQHFGDGTRLSIL.

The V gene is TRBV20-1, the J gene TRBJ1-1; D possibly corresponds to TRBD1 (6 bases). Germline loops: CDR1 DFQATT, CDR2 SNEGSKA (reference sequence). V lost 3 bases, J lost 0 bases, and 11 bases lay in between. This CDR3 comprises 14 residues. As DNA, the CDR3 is TGCAGTGCTAGTGGGGGCGGGGTGAACACTGAAGCTTTCTTT. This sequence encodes CSASGGGVNTEAFF.

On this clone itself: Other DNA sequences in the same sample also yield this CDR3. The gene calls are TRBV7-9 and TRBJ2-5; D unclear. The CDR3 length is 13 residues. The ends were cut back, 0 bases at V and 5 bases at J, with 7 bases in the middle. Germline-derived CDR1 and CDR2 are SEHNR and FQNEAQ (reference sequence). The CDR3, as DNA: TGTGCCAGCAGCTTAGCCGGAGTTGAGACCCAGTACTTC. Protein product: CASSLAGVETQYF.